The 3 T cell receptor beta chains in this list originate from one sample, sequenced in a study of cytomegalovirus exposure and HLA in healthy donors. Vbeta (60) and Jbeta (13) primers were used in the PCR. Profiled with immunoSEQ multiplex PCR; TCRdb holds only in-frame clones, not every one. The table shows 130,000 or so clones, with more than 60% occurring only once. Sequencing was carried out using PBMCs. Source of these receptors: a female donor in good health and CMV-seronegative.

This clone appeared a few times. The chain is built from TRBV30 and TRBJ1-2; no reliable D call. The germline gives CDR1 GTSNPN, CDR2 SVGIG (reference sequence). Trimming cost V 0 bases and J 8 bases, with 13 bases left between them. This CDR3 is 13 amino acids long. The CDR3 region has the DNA TGTGCCTGGAGTGTACTCCGGCAGGCAGGCTACACCTTC. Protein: CAWSVLRQAGYTF.

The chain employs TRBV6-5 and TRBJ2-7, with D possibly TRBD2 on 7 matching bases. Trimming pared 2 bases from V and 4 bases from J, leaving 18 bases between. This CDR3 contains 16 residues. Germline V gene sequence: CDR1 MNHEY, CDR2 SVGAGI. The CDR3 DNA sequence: TGTGCCAGCAGTTACCCAGACAGGCGGGGGACTTACGAGCAGTACTTC. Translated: CASSYPDRRGTYEQYF.

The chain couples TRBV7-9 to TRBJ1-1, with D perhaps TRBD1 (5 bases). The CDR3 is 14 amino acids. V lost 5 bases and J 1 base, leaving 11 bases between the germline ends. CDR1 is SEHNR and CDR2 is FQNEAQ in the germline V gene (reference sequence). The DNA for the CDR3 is TGTGCCAGCAGCCCACAGACAGAGAACACTGAAGCTTTCTTT. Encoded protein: CASSPQTENTEAFF.